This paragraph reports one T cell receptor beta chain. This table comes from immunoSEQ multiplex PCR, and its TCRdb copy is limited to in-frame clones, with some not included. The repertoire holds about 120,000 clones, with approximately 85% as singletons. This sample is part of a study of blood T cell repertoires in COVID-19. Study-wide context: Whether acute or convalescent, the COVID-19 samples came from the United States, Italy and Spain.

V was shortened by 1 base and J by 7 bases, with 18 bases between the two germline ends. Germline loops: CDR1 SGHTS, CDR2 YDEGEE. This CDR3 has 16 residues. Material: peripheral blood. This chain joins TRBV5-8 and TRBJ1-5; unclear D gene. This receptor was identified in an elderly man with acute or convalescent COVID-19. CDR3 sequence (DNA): TGTGCCAGCAGCTTGCGGGGAGCCAAAGTCGGGCAGCCCCAGCATTTT. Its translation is CASSLRGAKVGQPQHF.